This T cell receptor beta chain originates from a study of OX40 agonist ivuxolimab in advanced cancers. Study results and caveats: The antigens recognized by the expanded peripheral T cells, that is their antigen specificity, were not determined. CD8+ T cells showed, on average, more clonal expansion than CD4+ cells. With doses of 0.1-3.0 mg/kg, partial responders showed among the lowest clonal expansion.

The CDR3 has 14 residues. The V end was cut by 2 bases, the J end by 7 bases, with 11 bases between. CDR1 is SNHLY and CDR2 is FYNNEI in the germline V gene. Sequenced by immunoSEQ multiplex PCR; TCRdb stores in-frame clones only, minus some. The table shows over 70,000 clones, with 80% to 90% occurring only once. In the case of this clone: Its antigen is unknown.

The chain employs TRBV2 and TRBJ2-2, with unresolved D. The clonotype originates from an adult with an advanced solid tumor such as melanoma, head and neck, liver or kidney cancer. Sequencing used CD4+ or CD8+ T cells sorted from blood, obtained in a trial of the OX40 agonist ivuxolimab. Here the CDR3 reads CASSESRNGGELFF. The CDR3 DNA reads TGTGCCAGCAGTGAATCCCGGAACGGCGGGGAGCTGTTTTTT.